Listed below are T cell receptor beta chains from one sample, sequenced in a study of shared clonotypes between healthy human individuals. TCRdb's copy holds only in-frame clones and misses some; the assay was immunoSEQ multiplex PCR. The sample includes some 1.5 million clones, 98% seen only once; the top ten take roughly 0.45%. Input material: naive CD4+ T cells sorted from blood. The source is a man in his thirties or forties in good health. Each CDR3 is given with its conserved first and last residue. The order of the fields is clone size, V gene, J gene, D gene, CDR3 protein, CDR3 DNA. The D gene is left open where the match is weak. The size field is filled for only some rows; it gives once, few, many or a size class.

size: NA
V: TRBV29-1
J: TRBJ2-5
D: TRBD2
CDR3: CSVGGLAGQETQYF
DNA: TGCAGCGTCGGAGGACTAGCGGGACAAGAGACCCAGTACTTC

size: NA
V: TRBV5-1
J: TRBJ2-3
D: TRBD2
CDR3: CASSFGLAGDPTDTQYF
DNA: TGCGCCAGCAGCTTTGGGCTAGCGGGGGACCCCACAGATACGCAGTATTTT

size: NA
V: TRBV7-9
J: TRBJ2-7
D: NA
CDR3: CASSPKGSIAYEQYF
DNA: TGTGCCAGCAGCCCCAAGGGGTCGATCGCCTACGAGCAGTACTTC

size: few
V: TRBV5-1
J: TRBJ2-1
D: NA
CDR3: CASSLTGTYNEQFF
DNA: TGCGCCAGCAGCTTGACAGGGACCTACAATGAGCAGTTCTTC

size: NA
V: TRBV7-8
J: TRBJ2-7
D: TRBD2
CDR3: CASSLGAGGPYEQYF
DNA: TGTGCCAGCAGCTTAGGAGCGGGAGGGCCCTACGAGCAGTACTTC

size: NA
V: TRBV5-1
J: TRBJ2-5
D: NA
CDR3: CASSTGDQETQYF
DNA: TGCGCCAGCAGCACCGGCGACCAAGAGACCCAGTACTTC

size: NA
V: TRBV28
J: TRBJ2-2
D: NA
CDR3: CASSSIASTGELFF
DNA: TGTGCCAGCAGTAGTATAGCGTCCACCGGGGAGCTGTTTTTT

size: NA
V: TRBV6-5
J: TRBJ1-1
D: NA
CDR3: CASIPGGIFAEAFF
DNA: TGTGCCAGCATCCCGGGGGGTATTTTCGCTGAAGCTTTCTTT

size: NA
V: TRBV27
J: TRBJ2-7
D: TRBD2
CDR3: CASSPLAGGSGEQYF
DNA: TGTGCCAGCAGTCCCCTGGCGGGAGGTTCGGGGGAGCAGTACTTC

size: NA
V: TRBV6-5
J: TRBJ2-5
D: NA
CDR3: CASSYSRAGVGTQYF
DNA: TGTGCCAGCAGTTACTCGAGAGCAGGGGTGGGGACCCAGTACTTC

size: NA
V: TRBV11-2
J: TRBJ2-7
D: NA
CDR3: CASSSLLASLIYEQYF
DNA: TGTGCCAGCAGCTCGTTGCTAGCAAGTTTGATATACGAGCAGTACTTC

size: NA
V: TRBV5-1
J: TRBJ2-7
D: TRBD1
CDR3: CASSSGTANPYEQYF
DNA: TGCGCCAGCAGCTCAGGGACAGCGAATCCCTACGAGCAGTACTTC

size: NA
V: TRBV10-3
J: TRBJ2-2
D: NA
CDR3: CAISSFQGGTGELFF
DNA: TGTGCCATCAGTAGTTTCCAGGGGGGTACCGGGGAGCTGTTTTTT

size: NA
V: TRBV2
J: TRBJ1-4
D: TRBD1
CDR3: CASSNNGGQGNEKLFF
DNA: TGTGCCAGCTCCAATAATGGGGGACAGGGAAATGAAAAACTGTTTTTT

size: NA
V: TRBV4-1
J: TRBJ1-2
D: TRBD1
CDR3: CASSQEKTKGANGYTF
DNA: TGCGCCAGCAGCCAAGAAAAGACTAAGGGGGCGAATGGCTACACCTTC

size: NA
V: TRBV18
J: TRBJ2-7
D: NA
CDR3: CASSPGIRQGLLTYEQYF
DNA: TGTGCCAGCTCACCGGGAATTCGACAGGGACTTCTAACCTACGAGCAGTACTTC

size: NA
V: TRBV5-1
J: TRBJ2-5
D: TRBD1
CDR3: CASSPGTALQETQYF
DNA: TGCGCCAGCAGCCCCGGGACAGCGTTACAAGAGACCCAGTACTTC

size: NA
V: TRBV2
J: TRBJ2-3
D: TRBD2
CDR3: CASRETSPDTQYF
DNA: TGTGCCAGCAGGGAGACTAGCCCAGATACGCAGTATTTT

size: NA
V: TRBV7-6
J: TRBJ2-3
D: TRBD2
CDR3: CASSFSGKTDTQYF
DNA: TGTGCCAGCAGCTTCAGCGGGAAAACAGATACGCAGTATTTT

size: NA
V: TRBV9
J: TRBJ1-2
D: TRBD1
CDR3: CASSALQGDNGYTF
DNA: TGTGCCAGCAGCGCTCTTCAGGGGGATAATGGCTACACCTTC

size: NA
V: TRBV27
J: TRBJ2-7
D: TRBD1
CDR3: CATAGTGIYEQYF
DNA: TGTGCCACCGCCGGGACAGGGATATACGAGCAGTACTTC

size: NA
V: TRBV6-5
J: TRBJ2-7
D: NA
CDR3: CATRTRDSSYEQYF
DNA: TGTGCCACGAGAACCCGGGACTCTTCCTACGAGCAGTACTTC

size: NA
V: TRBV5-1
J: TRBJ1-1
D: NA
CDR3: CASSWGGNTEAFF
DNA: TGCGCCAGCAGCTGGGGAGGGAACACTGAAGCTTTCTTT

size: NA
V: TRBV7-2
J: TRBJ2-1
D: NA
CDR3: CASSPRKLVSSYNEQFF
DNA: TGTGCCAGCAGCCCCCGCAAACTAGTCAGCTCCTACAATGAGCAGTTCTTC

size: NA
V: TRBV10-2
J: TRBJ2-2
D: TRBD2
CDR3: CASSLTSGRTGELFF
DNA: TGCGCCAGCAGCCTGACTAGCGGCCGTACCGGGGAGCTGTTTTTT

size: NA
V: TRBV5-4
J: TRBJ2-5
D: NA
CDR3: CASSLPGIQETQYF
DNA: TGTGCCAGCAGTTTGCCGGGGATCCAAGAGACCCAGTACTTC

size: NA
V: TRBV7-6
J: TRBJ2-5
D: TRBD1
CDR3: CASSFVQTGGRERQETQYF
DNA: TGTGCCAGCAGCTTCGTTCAGACAGGGGGCAGGGAGCGCCAAGAGACCCAGTACTTC

size: once
V: TRBV29-1
J: TRBJ2-3
D: NA
CDR3: CSVGRFPGTDTQYF
DNA: TGCAGCGTTGGCCGCTTCCCGGGCACAGATACGCAGTATTTT

size: NA
V: TRBV29-1
J: TRBJ1-1
D: NA
CDR3: CSAEGSRDENTEAFF
DNA: TGCAGCGCCGAAGGGTCCAGGGATGAGAACACTGAAGCTTTCTTT

size: NA
V: TRBV11-1
J: TRBJ2-1
D: NA
CDR3: CASSLSSEYNEQFF
DNA: TGTGCCAGCAGCTTATCTAGCGAGTACAATGAGCAGTTCTTC

size: NA
V: TRBV14
J: TRBJ2-7
D: TRBD1
CDR3: CASSQNRTGSYEQYF
DNA: TGTGCCAGCAGCCAAAATAGGACAGGGTCCTACGAGCAGTACTTC

size: NA
V: TRBV6-5
J: TRBJ2-1
D: NA
CDR3: CASSYSSRHWNEQFF
DNA: TGTGCCAGCAGTTACTCGTCTAGGCACTGGAATGAGCAGTTCTTC

size: NA
V: TRBV5-1
J: TRBJ2-7
D: TRBD2
CDR3: CASSLQPGLAEGEQYF
DNA: TGCGCCAGCAGCCTACAGCCGGGACTAGCGGAGGGCGAGCAGTACTTC

size: NA
V: TRBV7-3
J: TRBJ2-1
D: TRBD2
CDR3: CASSLSILAGGNEQFF
DNA: TGTGCCAGCAGCTTAAGTATTCTAGCGGGAGGTAATGAGCAGTTCTTC

size: NA
V: TRBV19
J: TRBJ1-1
D: NA
CDR3: CASSIKARANTEAFF
DNA: TGTGCCAGTAGTATAAAAGCCAGAGCAAACACTGAAGCTTTCTTT

size: NA
V: TRBV7-2
J: TRBJ2-7
D: NA
CDR3: CASSSESSSEQYF
DNA: TGTGCCAGCAGCTCCGAGAGTAGCAGCGAGCAGTACTTC

size: NA
V: TRBV19
J: TRBJ1-1
D: NA
CDR3: CASSWGDSTEAFF
DNA: TGTGCCAGTAGTTGGGGGGACTCGACTGAAGCTTTCTTT

size: NA
V: TRBV29-1
J: TRBJ2-1
D: NA
CDR3: CSVVSPGEAYNEQFF
DNA: TGCAGCGTTGTATCTCCGGGAGAAGCCTACAATGAGCAGTTCTTC

size: NA
V: TRBV6-6
J: TRBJ2-7
D: NA
CDR3: CASSTTPSEQYF
DNA: TGTGCCAGCAGCACCACCCCTAGCGAGCAGTACTTC

size: NA
V: TRBV7-3
J: TRBJ1-1
D: NA
CDR3: CASSSKRGETEAFF
DNA: TGTGCCAGCAGCTCAAAACGGGGGGAAACTGAAGCTTTCTTT

size: NA
V: TRBV19
J: TRBJ2-5
D: TRBD1
CDR3: CASSVGQGDQETQYF
DNA: TGTGCCAGTAGTGTGGGACAGGGAGATCAAGAGACCCAGTACTTC

size: NA
V: TRBV5-1
J: TRBJ2-2
D: NA
CDR3: CASSLSGRTGELFF
DNA: TGCGCCAGCAGCTTGTCAGGGCGTACCGGGGAGCTGTTTTTT

size: NA
V: TRBV28
J: TRBJ2-7
D: TRBD1
CDR3: CASTVGDRVSYEQYF
DNA: TGTGCCAGCACCGTAGGGGACAGGGTCTCCTACGAGCAGTACTTC

size: NA
V: TRBV7-9
J: TRBJ2-1
D: NA
CDR3: CASSPGELYNEQFF
DNA: TGTGCCAGCAGCCCCGGAGAATTGTACAATGAGCAGTTCTTC

size: NA
V: TRBV5-1
J: TRBJ1-4
D: NA
CDR3: CASSVDPTMGEKLFF
DNA: TGCGCCAGCAGCGTTGACCCTACAATGGGAGAAAAACTGTTTTTT

size: NA
V: TRBV5-6
J: TRBJ2-7
D: NA
CDR3: CASSPGPMEYEQYF
DNA: TGTGCCAGCAGCCCGGGGCCTATGGAGTACGAGCAGTACTTC

size: NA
V: TRBV27
J: TRBJ2-7
D: TRBD2
CDR3: CASSPTGLGNYEQYF
DNA: TGTGCCAGCAGTCCAACGGGACTAGGGAACTACGAGCAGTACTTC

size: NA
V: TRBV19
J: TRBJ1-5
D: TRBD1
CDR3: CASWDRENQPQHF
DNA: TGTGCCAGTTGGGACAGGGAAAATCAGCCCCAGCATTTT

size: NA
V: TRBV5-4
J: TRBJ1-1
D: NA
CDR3: CASSSFVNEEEAFF
DNA: TGTGCCAGCAGCTCCTTTGTTAATGAGGAGGAAGCTTTCTTT

size: NA
V: TRBV11-2
J: TRBJ2-7
D: NA
CDR3: CASSLKVAEQYF
DNA: TGTGCCAGCAGCTTAAAGGTTGCCGAGCAGTACTTC